Each of the 13 T cell receptor beta chains below was sequenced from the same sample in a study of shared clonotypes between healthy human individuals. Measured with immunoSEQ multiplex PCR; TCRdb has only the in-frame clones, and not every one. Of some 2 million clones listed, 90% to 95% were seen once; the top ten hold approximately 0.13%. Sequencing was performed on naive CD4+ T cells sorted from blood. Stated subset: CD45RA+ positively selected. Every receptor here comes from a man aged 18 to 35 in good health.

J is TRBJ1-2 and V is TRBV2; D ambiguous. V shed 5 bases and J shed 4 bases, with 20 bases lying between them. Germline V CDR1 and CDR2: SNHLY, FYNNEI. The CDR3 covers 16 residues. This CDR3 reads CASSSRGASPFYGYTF. The CDR3 DNA is TGTGCCAGCAGTTCCCGCGGCGCGTCCCCTTTCTATGGCTACACCTTC.

This chain connects TRBV30 to TRBJ2-2, with 10 bases lining up with TRBD2. The germline gives CDR1 GTSNPN, CDR2 SVGIG (reference sequence). The CDR3 covers 19 residues. V was pared by 0 bases and J by 4 bases, with 14 bases of the junction left unmatched. The CDR3 protein is CAWSVGWGSGRPSTGELFF. For the CDR3, the DNA is TGTGCCTGGAGTGTGGGGTGGGGTAGCGGGAGGCCGAGCACCGGGGAGCTGTTTTTT.

J is TRBJ2-7 and V is TRBV10-3; maybe TRBD2 (5 bases). The CDR3 has 14 residues. Trimming removed 6 bases from V and 4 bases from J, with 16 bases in between. The germline V gene encodes CDR1 ENHRY and CDR2 SYGVKD. The CDR3 DNA is TGTGCCATCAGCAAGAGCGGAATGGGGTACGAGCAGTACTTC. Protein product: CAISKSGMGYEQYF.

V usage is TRBV11-3 and J usage is TRBJ2-7, with 8 bases aligning to TRBD1. CDR1 is SGHNT, CDR2 YENEEA, per germline. The V and J ends lost 5 bases and 3 bases, in that order; junction bases with no gene match: 9. This CDR3 is built from 15 residues. The CDR3 DNA follows: TGTGCCAGCAGCCGAACCGGGACAGGCGACTACGAGCAGTACTTC. Translation: CASSRTGTGDYEQYF.

This clone was counted a few times. The chain is built from TRBV21-1 and TRBJ1-1. TRBV21-1 has pseudogene status. The length of the CDR3 is 14 residues. The CDR3 DNA reads TGTGCCCCCCGAGGGCCCACGGGGGACACTGAAGCTTTCTTT. Protein: CAPRGPTGDTEAFF.

The chain uses TRBV10-3 and TRBJ2-7; possibly TRBD1 for D (5 bases). Trimming cost V 8 bases and J 2 bases, with 10 bases left between them. The CDR3 is 12 amino acids. From germline, CDR1 is ENHRY and CDR2 SYGVKD. CDR3 protein: CAIQGAAYEQYF. The CDR3 coding sequence is TGTGCCATCCAAGGGGCGGCCTACGAGCAGTACTTC.

Turning to this clone: The same CDR3 also results from other DNA sequences found in this sample. V gene TRBV6-5 combines with J gene TRBJ1-1, with a possible D match to TRBD1 (5 bases). The CDR3 is 14 residues long. CDR1 and CDR2 from the germline V gene are MNHEY and SVGAGI. V gave up 0 bases and J gave up 4 bases, with 9 bases separating them. CDR3 coding DNA: TGTGCCAGCAGTTACTCTGCAGGGACCACTGAAGCTTTCTTT. It codes for CASSYSAGTTEAFF.

The chain recombines TRBV27 with TRBJ1-2, with 7 nucleotides matching TRBD1. This CDR3 is 13 amino acids long. Germline values: CDR1 MNHEY, CDR2 SMNVEV (reference sequence). Trimming at V came to 6 bases and at J to 4 bases, leaving 5 bases not matched to a gene. CDR3 amino acids: CASSESGGYGYTF. The CDR3 bases are TGTGCCAGCAGCGAATCAGGGGGCTATGGCTACACCTTC.

This chain joins TRBV2 and TRBJ1-2; no clear D. CDR3 size: 15 residues. The germline V gene encodes CDR1 SNHLY and CDR2 FYNNEI. V gave up 10 bases and J gave up 6 bases, with 24 bases separating them. Here the CDR3 DNA reads TGTGCCACTAAGAGGGAGATTCCCCGAGGGAATGGCTACACCTTC. Its translation: CATKREIPRGNGYTF.

This chain links TRBV28 with TRBJ2-3, with D perhaps given as TRBD1 or TRBD2 (5 bases each). This CDR3 contains 15 residues. Trimming shortened V by 7 bases and J by 1 base, and 15 bases separated the two germline ends. Germline V gene sequence: CDR1 MDHEN, CDR2 SYDVKM. The DNA for the CDR3 is TGTGCCAGCAAATTCCGGGGCCGCGGCACAGATACGCAGTATTTT. It encodes CASKFRGRGTDTQYF.

This chain joins TRBV4-3 and TRBJ2-2, with D possibly TRBD2 on 5 matching bases. The V end was cut by 4 bases, the J end by 10 bases, with 22 bases between. CDR3 size: 16 residues. From germline, CDR1 is LGHNA and CDR2 YSLEER. CDR3 in DNA: TGCGCCAGCAGCCTAGGACCACTAGTATCGTCGGAGGAGCTGTTTTTT. This codes for CASSLGPLVSSEELFF.

The chain links TRBV7-2 to TRBJ2-2; D call uncertain. Germline V lookup: CDR1 SGHTA, CDR2 FQGNSA. The CDR3 runs 14 residues. V was pared by 5 bases and J by 3 bases, with 10 bases between. CDR3 nucleotides: TGTGCCAGCAGCCTAGGATTCGACACCGGGGAGCTGTTTTTT. This gives the protein CASSLGFDTGELFF.

The chain combines TRBV9 with TRBJ2-7; 10 bases align to TRBD2. Trimming removed 0 bases from V and 6 bases from J; junction bases left unmatched: 6. The CDR3 runs 15 residues. Per the germline V gene, CDR1 is SGDLS and CDR2 is YYNGEE. The CDR3 DNA reads TGTGCCAGCAGCGTAGGGGGACTAGCGCCTATCGAGCAGTACTTC. This encodes CASSVGGLAPIEQYF.